The 31 T cell receptor beta chains given below trace back to one sample, sequenced in a study of blood T cell repertoires in COVID-19. TCRdb's copy holds only in-frame clones and misses some; the assay was immunoSEQ multiplex PCR. The profile shows approximately 260,000 clones, approximately 90% of them singletons. The sequencing sample was made of PBMCs or T cells enriched from blood (not recorded which). These TCRs come from a woman in her thirties or forties with acute COVID-19.

A single count supports this clone. The chain has TRBV5-1 and TRBJ2-1; TRBD1 aligns across 7 bases. V shed 7 bases, J shed 0 bases, and the junction held 4 bases outside the gene matches. The CDR3 loop spans 14 amino acids. Germline V lookup: CDR1 SGHRS, CDR2 YFSETQ. CDR3: CASGQVPSYNEQFF. The CDR3 nucleotides read TGCGCCAGCGGACAGGTTCCCTCCTACAATGAGCAGTTCTTC.

This chain connects TRBV3-1 (or the pseudogene TRBV3-2) to TRBJ2-5, with 7 bases identical to TRBD2. The J segment lost 1 base and the V segment lost 4 bases, leaving 3 bases of the junction unmatched. The length of the CDR3 is 14 residues. Germline V gene data show CDR1 as LGHDT and CDR2 as YNNKEL (reference sequence). The CDR3 loop is CASSPSGTQETQYF. CDR3 sequence (DNA): TGTGCCAGCAGCCCCAGCGGGACCCAAGAGACCCAGTACTTC.

This clone appeared a single time. This chain joins TRBV5-1 and TRBJ1-2; TRBD1 is a possible D gene (6 bases). Germline V gene data show CDR1 as SGHRS and CDR2 as YFSETQ. V lost 1 base and J lost 8, with 12 bases in between. The CDR3 sequence is 13 residues long. CDR3 loop: CASSLPGQYGYTF. The DNA of the CDR3 is TGCGCCAGCAGCTTGCCCGGACAGTACGGCTACACCTTC.

This clone was detected once. The rearrangement uses TRBV7-2 and TRBJ2-1; 10 bases are a match to TRBD2. V was clipped by 1 base and J by 13 bases; unmatched bases: 4. Germline V gives CDR1 SGHTA, CDR2 FQGNSA. The CDR3 totals 13 residues. The CDR3 region has the DNA TGTGCCAGCAGCTTAGGGGGACTAGCGAAACAGTTCTTC. It codes for CASSLGGLAKQFF.

The CDR3 is CASSVVAQSYNEQFF. CDR3 bases: TGTGCCAGCAGCGTAGTAGCGCAGTCCTACAATGAGCAGTTCTTC. The J gene is TRBJ2-1, the V gene TRBV9, with D possibly matching TRBD2 (5 bases). Germline CDR1 SGDLS, CDR2 YYNGEE. V lost 0 bases to trimming and J lost 1 base, with 8 bases between them. The CDR3 spans 15 residues.

This clone was counted a single time. The chain has TRBV11-2 and TRBJ2-5; possible D gene TRBD1, 6 bases. V was pared by 2 bases and J by 2 bases, with 15 bases between. CDR3 length: 16 amino acids. CDR1 and CDR2 (germline): SGHAT, FQNNGV. CDR3 nucleotides: TGTGCCAGCAGCTTATTTTGGGGGCGAGGTCAAGAGACCCAGTACTTC. Its protein product is CASSLFWGRGQETQYF. Variable domain in full (rest from reference TRBV11-2 and TRBJ2-5): EAGVAQSPRYKIIEKRQSVAFWCNPISGHATLYWYQQILGQGPKLLIQFQNNGVVDDSQLPKDRFSAERLKGVDSTLKIQPAKLEDSAVYLCASSLFWGRGQETQYFGPGTRLLVL.

The rearrangement joins TRBV28 to TRBJ1-3; the D gene is possibly TRBD1 (5 bases). Trimming pared 2 bases from V and 3 bases from J, leaving 11 bases between. The germline gives CDR1 MDHEN, CDR2 SYDVKM. The CDR3 loop spans 15 amino acids. CDR3 nucleotides: TGTGCCAGCAGTTTAGGGGGGGGTTATGGAAACACCATATATTTT. Translated: CASSLGGGYGNTIYF.

This clone was seen a few times. The V gene is TRBV5-1, the J gene TRBJ2-1, with 11 nucleotides matching TRBD2. CDR3 length equals 16 residues. Trimming cost V 4 bases and J 6 bases; bases outside gene matches: 9. Germline V lookup: CDR1 SGHRS, CDR2 YFSETQ. CDR3 nucleotide sequence: TGCGCCAGCAGCCTAACTACTAGCGGGAGAACCAATGAGCAGTTCTTC. Translated: CASSLTTSGRTNEQFF. The full variable domain, with the rest looked up from reference TRBV5-1 and TRBJ2-1, is KAGVTQTPRYLIKTRGQQVTLSCSPISGHRSVSWYQQTPGQGLQFLFEYFSETQRNKGNFPGRFSGRQFSNSRSEMNVSTLELGDSALYLCASSLTTSGRTNEQFFGPGTRLTVL.

The chain joins TRBV5-4 to TRBJ1-2; D is perhaps TRBD1 (6 bases). Deletions cut 2 bases from V and 0 bases from J, with 14 bases between. CDR1 and CDR2 (germline): SGHNT, YYREEE (reference sequence). This CDR3 has 16 amino acids. CDR3 coding DNA: TGTGCCAGCAGCTTATCAGGGGCCAGAGCTAACTATGGCTACACCTTC. This codes for CASSLSGARANYGYTF.

V gene TRBV7-8 combines with J gene TRBJ1-2; 9 positions match TRBD1. V shed 7 bases and J 8 bases; nucleotides not matched to a gene: 11. The CDR3 has 14 amino acids. From germline, CDR1 is SGHVS and CDR2 FQNEAQ. The CDR3 reads CASTPTGGAAGYTF. DNA for the CDR3: TGTGCCAGCACTCCGACAGGGGGGGCGGCCGGCTACACCTTC.

This rearrangement joins TRBV28 to TRBJ1-5; possibly TRBD1 for D (5 bases). Germline lookup yields CDR1 MDHEN and CDR2 SYDVKM. The CDR3 has 14 amino acids. Trimming left V 7 bases short and J 2 bases short, with 12 bases between. The CDR3: CASTYQGGNQPQHF. The CDR3 coding sequence is TGTGCCAGCACTTACCAGGGCGGCAATCAGCCCCAGCATTTT.

This chain connects TRBV4-1 to TRBJ2-5; possibly TRBD1 for D (5 bases). Germline loops: CDR1 MGHRA, CDR2 YSYEKL. The CDR3 totals 16 residues. V was cut by 4 bases and J by 0 bases, with 15 bases left in between. CDR3 residues: CASSLGDGHNQETQYF. In DNA, the CDR3 is TGCGCCAGCAGCCTCGGCGACGGACATAACCAAGAGACCCAGTACTTC.

The chain has TRBV5-5 and TRBJ2-7; TRBD2 is a possible D gene (6 bases). The CDR3 consists of 16 residues. Germline V gives CDR1 SGHKS, CDR2 YYEKEE (reference sequence). Trimming took off 0 bases at V and 0 bases at J, with 13 bases between the two ends. The CDR3 nucleotides are TGTGCCAGCAGCTTGGCCCCCGGACTACCCTCCTACGAGCAGTACTTC. This sequence encodes CASSLAPGLPSYEQYF.

The gene calls are TRBV2 and TRBJ1-5, with a possible D match to TRBD1 (5 bases). V lost 4 bases and J lost 4, with 11 bases in between. From germline, CDR1 is SNHLY and CDR2 FYNNEI. The CDR3 extends over 14 amino acids. The CDR3 DNA sequence: TGTGCCAGCAGTGGGGTAACAGGAAATCAGCCCCAGCATTTT. Translation: CASSGVTGNQPQHF.

J is TRBJ2-1 and V is TRBV29-1; 9 bases are shared with TRBD2. CDR3 size: 14 residues. CDR1 is SQVTM and CDR2 is ANQGSEA in the germline V gene. J was trimmed by 7 bases and V by 7 bases; bases with no gene match: 11. Here the CDR3 reads CSGKGTSKGNEQFF. The CDR3, as DNA: TGCAGCGGCAAAGGGACTAGCAAAGGGAATGAGCAGTTCTTC.

This clone showed up just once. The chain combines TRBV13 with TRBJ1-2; 8 positions agree with TRBD1. Germline CDR1 and CDR2: PRHDT and FYEKMQ (reference sequence). The CDR3 covers 16 residues. With V trimmed by 3 bases and J by 0 bases, 6 bases remained unmatched. The DNA of the CDR3 is TGTGCCAGCAGCTTCGGGACAGGAGCGCCTAACTATGGCTACACCTTC. Its protein is CASSFGTGAPNYGYTF. The variable domain in full, completed from reference TRBV13 and TRBJ1-2, reads AAGVIQSPRHLIKEKRETATLKCYPIPRHDTVYWYQQGPGQDPQFLISFYEKMQSDKGSIPDRFSAQQFSDYHSELNMSSLELGDSALYFCASSFGTGAPNYGYTFGSGTRLTVV.

V usage is TRBV9 and J usage is TRBJ2-5, with TRBD2 identical over 14 bases. CDR3 length: 17 residues. CDR1 and CDR2 (germline): SGDLS, YYNGEE. V was pared by 4 bases and J by 5 bases, with 10 bases of the junction left unmatched. The CDR3 DNA follows: TGTGCCAGCAGCCTCCTGGGACTAGCGGGAGAGGGCGAGACCCAGTACTTC. Translation: CASSLLGLAGEGETQYF.

This clone appeared a few times. The CDR3 DNA follows: TGCGCCAGCAACGATAGAACAGGGGCGAGCACTGAAGCTTTCTTT. It encodes CASNDRTGASTEAFF. This chain links TRBV5-1 with TRBJ1-1, with 7 bases fitting TRBD1. CDR3 size: 15 residues. The germline gives CDR1 SGHRS, CDR2 YFSETQ. V lost 6 bases to trimming and J lost 4 bases; unmatched junction nucleotides: 12.

The gene calls are TRBV28 and TRBJ2-3; TRBD1 matches 8 bases. Looked up from germline, CDR1 is MDHEN and CDR2 is SYDVKM. V trimming: 4 bases; J trimming: 2 bases; junction bases outside the gene matches: 2. The CDR3 sequence is 14 residues long. The CDR3 bases are TGTGCCAGCAGTTGGGACAGGACCACAGATACGCAGTATTTT. It yields the protein CASSWDRTTDTQYF.

This chain joins TRBV27 and TRBJ2-7, with a possible D match to TRBD2 (5 bases). Germline CDR1 reads MNHEY; CDR2 reads SMNVEV (reference sequence). The CDR3 extends over 13 amino acids. V gave up 4 bases and J gave up 2 bases, with 9 bases separating them. CDR3 coding DNA: TGTGCCAGCAGTTCTTTGGGAGCCTACGAGCAGTACTTC. Encoded protein: CASSSLGAYEQYF.

J is TRBJ1-5 and V is TRBV19, with 8 bases fitting TRBD1. The CDR3 loop spans 15 amino acids. Losses at the gene ends were 3 bases for V and 7 bases for J; bases not matched to a gene: 8. CDR1 and CDR2 (germline): LNHDA, SQIVND (reference sequence). The CDR3 reads CASSISQGAIQPQHF. DNA of the CDR3: TGTGCCAGTAGTATTTCCCAGGGGGCTATACAGCCCCAGCATTTT.

The J gene is TRBJ1-5, the V gene TRBV19, with unresolved D. Trimming shortened V by 0 bases and J by 1 base, and 10 bases separated the two germline ends. CDR1 and CDR2 (germline): LNHDA, SQIVND (reference sequence). The CDR3 covers 16 residues. This CDR3 is CASSIETSESNQPQHF. In DNA form, the CDR3 reads TGTGCCAGTAGTATAGAGACATCTGAGAGCAATCAGCCCCAGCATTTT.

The rearrangement joins TRBV4-2 to TRBJ1-5; 9 nucleotides agree with TRBD1. Per germline, CDR1 LGHNA and CDR2 YNFKEQ. The CDR3 has 15 amino acids. V gave up 4 bases and J gave up 6 bases; unmatched junction bases: 7. CDR3 DNA: TGTGCCAGCAGCCGCAACAGGGGGCAGGGTCAGCCCCAGCATTTT. It specifies CASSRNRGQGQPQHF.

The chain carries TRBV28 and TRBJ1-2; D gene ambiguous. Trimming pared 6 bases from V and 5 bases from J, leaving 13 bases between. From germline, CDR1 is MDHEN and CDR2 SYDVKM. The CDR3 covers 13 residues. This chain's CDR3 is CASSPGLLYGYTF. The DNA of the CDR3 is TGTGCCAGCAGCCCAGGCCTTCTGTATGGCTACACCTTC.

The chain uses TRBV9 and TRBJ2-1, with TRBD2 matching over 12 bases. CDR1 and CDR2 (germline): SGDLS, YYNGEE. The junction had 7 bases not matched to a gene; V was cut back by 3 bases and J by 12 bases. The CDR3 extends over 14 amino acids. The CDR3: CASSASSGRAGQFF. The CDR3 DNA is TGTGCCAGCAGCGCTTCTAGCGGGAGGGCCGGGCAGTTCTTC.

On this clone itself: This sample includes further DNA sequences coding for the same CDR3. The chain combines TRBV28 with TRBJ1-1, with a tentative D call TRBD1 (5 bases). Between the trimmed V and J ends, which lost 3 bases and 0 bases, there was a span of 8 bases. The CDR3 contains 14 residues. Germline-derived CDR1 and CDR2 are MDHEN and SYDVKM. For the CDR3, the DNA is TGTGCCAGCAGTTTCAGGGCTGTGAACACTGAAGCTTTCTTT. This translates into CASSFRAVNTEAFF.

The V gene is TRBV5-1, the J gene TRBJ2-7; tentative D call: TRBD1 (5 bases). Germline CDR1 is SGHRS and CDR2 is YFSETQ. This CDR3 is built from 16 residues. V lost 0 bases and J lost 0, with 13 bases in between. The CDR3: CASSLADRRSSYEQYF. The CDR3 nucleotides are TGCGCCAGCAGCTTGGCTGACAGAAGAAGCTCCTACGAGCAGTACTTC.

As DNA, the CDR3 is TGTGCCAGCAGCGGTCGGGGGGCCAGAGGGCTCGAGCAGTACTTC. This sequence encodes CASSGRGARGLEQYF. The chain employs TRBV5-6 and TRBJ2-7; D is perhaps TRBD2 (7 bases). The CDR3 loop spans 15 amino acids. V was pared by 4 bases and J by 6 bases, with 20 bases between. Germline CDR1 SGHDT, CDR2 YYEEEE. The complete variable domain, with remaining parts taken from reference TRBV5-6 and TRBJ2-7, reads DAGVTQSPTHLIKTRGQQVTLRCSPKSGHDTVSWYQQALGQGPQFIFQYYEEEERQRGNFPDRFSGHQFPNYSSELNVNALLLGDSALYLCASSGRGARGLEQYFGPGTRLTVT.

The CDR3 sequence: CASSFGLAGSYF. In DNA form, the CDR3 reads TGTGCCAGCAGTTTCGGCCTAGCGGGTTCATACTTC. The chain employs TRBV12-3 or TRBV12-4 and TRBJ2-5; the match to TRBD2 covers 8 bases. V was clipped by 3 bases and J by 14 bases; unmatched bases: 8. The CDR3 totals 12 residues.

The V gene is TRBV21-1, the J gene TRBJ2-7; TRBD1 is the table's D call, not checked against the DNA. TRBV21-1 is classified as a pseudogene. This CDR3 spans 15 amino acids. CDR3 sequence reads: CASSRRDRVNYEQYF. The DNA for the CDR3 is TGTGCCAGCAGCAGAAGAGACAGGGTGAACTACGAGCAGTACTTC.

The chain combines TRBV6-5 with TRBJ2-2; D unclear. The CDR3 is 14 residues long. Germline V gene sequence: CDR1 MNHEY, CDR2 SVGAGI. V was shortened by 10 bases and J by 4 bases, with 16 bases between the two germline ends. The CDR3 region has the DNA TGTGCCACTTGGCTACGGGTTCCCACCGGGGAGCTGTTTTTT. This encodes CATWLRVPTGELFF.